The source of this TCR beta chain is a study of blood T cells in healthy people across ages. The use of a sample-barcoded 5' primer and a J-beta primer mix characterized a second PCR of roughly 6 to 12 cycles. Each CDR3 protein gets one entry after TCRdb re-called the 5' RACE reads with MiXCR. Of about 1.6 million distinct CDR3 sequences in the sample, approximately 32% were seen once. The CDR3 runs to 12 residues. With 6 bases clipped from V and 12 bases from J, the junction kept 7 bases outside the gene matches. This clonotype has a handful of counts. The antigen remains unidentified. Study outcomes and limitations: Per million T cells, TCR beta diversity dropped roughly linearly as age increased. Any conclusive comparison of naive versus antigen-experienced cells was prevented by using unsorted PBMCs.

Sample: blood. The rearrangement uses TRBV12-3 or TRBV12-4 and TRBJ2-1; 8 bases are shared with TRBD1. This sequence was found in a woman aged 25 to 45 in good health. CDR3 coding DNA: TGTGCCAGCAGCCCCAGGGGGCGGGTGCAGTTCTTC. Residues: CASSPRGRVQFF.